The sequence of this TCR beta chain was determined in a study of blood T cells in healthy people across ages (dated by TCRdb to about 2015). Some background on the complete study: In model experiments, roughly one uniquely barcoded TCR beta cDNA molecule per two T cells was captured by template switching. To track age-related changes in TCR beta repertoire diversity, the study relied on deep sequencing normalized with unique cDNA molecular identifiers. To avoid experimental bias, donors of different ages were distributed randomly across sequencing lanes. Donors were grouped into four age groups: young (average 16 years), middle-aged (under 40), aged (around 60) and long-lived (about 90). The study analyzed two additional independent replicas of 1 million unique cDNA reads from the same blood draw for two donors, one aged 18 to 30 and one aged 80 or older.

Systemically healthy Caucasian individuals from Russia, over 30 in total and aged roughly 6 to 100 years, were included as donors. Approximately 9.3 milliliters of peripheral blood were collected from each donor into EDTA-treated Vacutainer tubes. PBMCs were isolated by Ficoll-Paque density-gradient centrifugation, with at least 6 million obtained per sample. Trizol reagent was used to extract total RNA from PBMCs, with at least 6 micrograms per sample. For every donor, flow cytometry on a PBMC aliquot measured the percentage of naive CD45RAhigh/CD27high T cells. A distance of 6 bases separates the germline ends of V and J, which lose 0 bases and 0 bases respectively. The germline V gene (reference sequence) specifies LNHNV as CDR1 and YYDKDF as CDR2. Measured from the cysteine to the phenylalanine, the CDR3 is 15 residues long. Only CDR3 DNA is held: 45 bases, read in frame from base 1. Overall study outcomes, separate from this receptor: Because profiling used bulk unsorted PBMCs, naive and antigen-experienced compartments could not be compared conclusively. The long-lived group showed more naive CD4+ T cells, fewer expanded clones and increased TCR diversity than the aged group, suggesting age selection. Donor CMV infection status was unknown, potentially confounding age-related changes in expanded clonotypes. As age increased, observed TCR beta diversity per million T cells dropped in a roughly linear way, and a significant reduction was already evident by age about 40. Estimates of total diversity based on one million sequenced T cells were regarded as lower bounds and as underestimates. The percentage of naive T cells measured by flow cytometry correlated strongly with observed TCR beta diversity.

Notes on this clonotype: Its antigen is not yet known. No much larger clone is present one base from it, and per-base qualities are unavailable.

To prepare the library, 5' RACE was applied. Instrument used: Illumina HiSeq 2500. A second PCR of about 7 to 12 cycles was performed with a sample-barcoded 5' primer and a J-beta primer mix. A template-switch 5' adaptor carrying 12 random nucleotides introduced a unique molecular identifier onto each TCR beta cDNA molecule. Each sample yielded at least 3 million CDR3-containing paired-end reads. All of the RNA was converted into first-strand cDNA using the Mint cDNA synthesis kit, with a TRBC-specific oligonucleotide serving as the primer. Following uracil-DNA glycosylase treatment, all cDNA underwent a first 18-cycle PCR with the universal primers M1SS and BC2_uni_R. The source study handled its data this way. Each sample was normalized by randomly selecting 1 million high-quality reads, each carrying a distinct molecular identifier. Reads sharing molecular identifiers were discarded rather than binned into consensus sequences. MiTCR, set to a Q25 quality threshold and the strictest error-elimination algorithm, was used for CDR3 identification, clonotype clustering and error correction. A nonparametric unseen species model using Euler transformation provided a lower-bound estimate of total TCR beta diversity. Using fastp at Q25 and MiXCR, TCRdb reprocessed the public reads and kept productive beta chains. Entries are consolidated by CDR3 protein sequence, retaining the most common genes and DNA. These V and J calls derive from TCRdb rather than the authors' analysis. Within this sample are about 720,000 distinct CDR3 sequences, with about 24% of them counted one time only. The top ten constitute around 21% of the sample.

In this chain, TRBV15 is recombined with TRBJ1-3, with the D gene not confidently named. The source of this sequence is a man in his 70s in good health. Sample: blood. CDR3 sequence: CATSRDSNSGNTIYF. The DNA reads as follows: TGTGCCACCAGCAGAGATTCCAACTCTGGAAACACCATATATTTT.